This entry lists 29 T cell receptor beta chains sequenced from one sample in a study of blood T cell repertoires in COVID-19. TCRdb keeps only in-frame clones here, not all; method: immunoSEQ multiplex PCR. The profile shows 25,000 to 30,000 clones, around 87% of them singletons. Material: peripheral blood. These receptors were collected from a human donor in a cohort sampled during active COVID-19.

J is TRBJ2-2 and V is TRBV4-2; tentatively, D is TRBD2 (6 bases). V lost 2 bases and J lost 3, with 10 bases in between. This CDR3 has 15 amino acids. Per the germline V gene, CDR1 is LGHNA and CDR2 is YNFKEQ. The CDR3 nucleotides are TGTGCCAGCAGCCAACACGGGGGTTACACCGGGGAGCTGTTTTTT. Translated, it gives CASSQHGGYTGELFF.

The genes are TRBV4-1 and TRBJ1-5; perhaps TRBD1 as D (5 bases). CDR3 length: 15 residues. Germline values: CDR1 MGHRA, CDR2 YSYEKL. V was shortened by 0 bases and J by 7 bases, with 13 bases between the two germline ends. Written as DNA, the CDR3 is TGCGCCAGCAGCCAAGATTCCAGGGTAGGGCAGCCCCAGCATTTT. It is translated as CASSQDSRVGQPQHF.

The gene calls are TRBV7-9 and TRBJ2-2; 11 bases fit TRBD1. V shed 6 bases and J 7 bases; nucleotides not matched to a gene: 10. Germline V gene sequence: CDR1 SEHNR, CDR2 FQNEAQ (reference sequence). This CDR3 is built from 16 residues. CDR3 sequence reads: CASSPPDRGQDGELFF. CDR3 in DNA: TGTGCCAGCAGTCCACCGGACAGGGGGCAAGACGGGGAGCTGTTTTTT.

The chain uses TRBV5-4 and TRBJ2-7, with 10 positions matching TRBD2. This CDR3 is built from 17 residues. Trimming took 0 bases from V and 6 from J; bases not matched to a gene: 12. Germline values: CDR1 SGHNT, CDR2 YYREEE (reference sequence). CDR3 residues: CASSLANLAGEDSEQYF. The CDR3 nucleotides are TGTGCCAGCAGCTTGGCTAACCTAGCGGGGGAGGATAGCGAGCAGTACTTC.

J is TRBJ1-1 and V is TRBV19; the D gene is possibly TRBD1 (5 bases). In germline, CDR1 is LNHDA, CDR2 SQIVND (reference sequence). Deletions cut 3 bases from V and 3 bases from J, with 8 bases between. The CDR3 runs to 13 residues. The CDR3 sequence is CASSMGGDTEAFF. The CDR3 DNA is TGTGCCAGTAGTATGGGAGGGGACACTGAAGCTTTCTTT.

This sequence joins TRBV6-6 and TRBJ2-5, with D possibly TRBD2 on 6 matching bases. Trimming removed 8 bases from V and 3 bases from J, with 13 bases in between. This CDR3 has 13 amino acids. Germline V gene lookup returns CDR1 MNHNY and CDR2 SVGAGI (reference sequence). The chain's CDR3 is CASGPSEEETQYF. DNA of the CDR3: TGTGCCAGCGGGCCTAGCGAGGAAGAGACCCAGTACTTC.

This chain links TRBV5-1 with TRBJ2-2; D perhaps matches TRBD1 (6 bases). The CDR3 spans 13 residues. Germline CDR1 reads SGHRS; CDR2 reads YFSETQ. The ends were cut back, 6 bases at V and 1 base at J, with 7 bases in the middle. The CDR3 region is CASTRGNTGELFF. CDR3 nucleotides: TGCGCCAGCACCAGGGGGAACACCGGGGAGCTGTTTTTT.

This clone has just one count. The chain joins TRBV24-1 to TRBJ1-4; TRBD1 matches 8 bases. Trimming at V came to 4 bases and at J to 1 base, leaving 7 bases not matched to a gene. The CDR3 extends over 17 amino acids. From germline, CDR1 is KGHDR and CDR2 SFDVKD. Written as DNA, the CDR3 is TGTGCCACCAGTGAGTCCGGGACAGGCCTAACTAATGAAAAACTGTTTTTT. Translating it yields CATSESGTGLTNEKLFF.

The J gene is TRBJ1-2, the V gene TRBV7-9; tentative D call: TRBD1 (6 bases). The CDR3 is made up of 15 amino acids. V lost 5 bases and J lost 0, with 13 bases in between. Germline-derived CDR1 and CDR2 are SEHNR and FQNEAQ (reference sequence). The CDR3 coding sequence is TGTGCCAGCAGCGCGACGGACAGTACTAACTATGGCTACACCTTC. This translates into CASSATDSTNYGYTF.

This clone appeared a single time. The rearrangement links TRBV4-1 to TRBJ2-3; D may be TRBD2 (6 bases). V lost 4 bases and J lost 2, with 7 bases in between. Per the germline V gene, CDR1 is MGHRA and CDR2 is YSYEKL. The CDR3 extends over 13 amino acids. CDR3 residues: CASSRGTTDTQYF. In nucleotides, the CDR3 is TGCGCCAGCAGCCGCGGGACCACAGATACGCAGTATTTT.

This chain uses TRBV6-6 with TRBJ1-6; no definite D call. In germline, CDR1 is MNHNY, CDR2 SVGAGI (reference sequence). Deletions cut 6 bases from V and 6 bases from J, with 9 bases between. This CDR3 is built from 13 residues. The CDR3, as DNA: TGTGCCAGCAGCCCCCTAGCTAATTCACCCCTCCACTTT. Encoded protein: CASSPLANSPLHF.

This chain connects TRBV7-2 to TRBJ2-7; 14 bases are shared with TRBD2. Unmatched junction bases numbered 5, after V lost 2 bases and J lost 8 bases. The CDR3 totals 15 residues. Per the germline V gene, CDR1 is SGHTA and CDR2 is FQGNSA. CDR3 sequence reads: CASSLRTSGGSQQYF. In DNA form, the CDR3 reads TGTGCCAGCAGCTTAAGGACTAGCGGGGGGAGTCAGCAGTACTTC.

The J gene is TRBJ2-2, the V gene TRBV5-1; no clear D gene. The V end was cut by 4 bases, the J end by 6 bases, with 10 bases between. The germline gives CDR1 SGHRS, CDR2 YFSETQ. This CDR3 has 13 amino acids. The CDR3, as DNA: TGCGCCAGCAGCATTCGCGAGGCCGGGGAGCTGTTTTTT. It codes for CASSIREAGELFF.

The rearrangement uses TRBV19 and TRBJ2-2, with 9 bases lining up with TRBD1. V gave up 5 bases and J gave up 6 bases; unmatched junction bases: 13. This CDR3 spans 17 amino acids. Per germline, CDR1 LNHDA and CDR2 SQIVND (reference sequence). The CDR3 loop reads CASSPGLGQGKAGELFF. Written as DNA, the CDR3 is TGTGCCAGTAGTCCTGGGCTGGGACAGGGAAAAGCCGGGGAGCTGTTTTTT.

V is TRBV7-9 and J is TRBJ1-5, with D tentatively TRBD1 (5 bases). This CDR3 has 14 amino acids. Germline V gives CDR1 SEHNR, CDR2 FQNEAQ (reference sequence). Trimming took off 3 bases at V and 4 bases at J, with 10 bases between the two ends. CDR3 nucleotide sequence: TGTGCCAGCAGCTTTGGGCCAGGGAATCAGCCCCAGCATTTT. Translation gives CASSFGPGNQPQHF.

The chain recombines TRBV6-5 with TRBJ1-2; perhaps TRBD1 as D (6 bases). The CDR3 consists of 12 residues. V lost 4 bases to trimming and J lost 4 bases, with 7 bases between them. The germline CDR1 and CDR2 sequences are MNHEY and SVGAGI. Here the CDR3 DNA reads TGTGCCAGCAGTTCAGGGGTCTATGGCTACACCTTC. Protein product: CASSSGVYGYTF.

The V call is TRBV7-6, the J call TRBJ1-1; D is unresolved. Germline-derived CDR1 and CDR2 are SGHVS and FNYEAQ. The V end lost 0 bases, the J end lost 8 bases, and 13 bases lay between the germline ends. The CDR3 has 14 residues. The CDR3 loop reads CASSLAWPPKEAFF. In DNA form, the CDR3 reads TGTGCCAGCAGCTTAGCGTGGCCGCCGAAGGAAGCTTTCTTT.

V usage is TRBV12-5 and J usage is TRBJ2-3; D not certain. The CDR3 is 12 residues long. Germline V gene sequence: CDR1 LGHNT, CDR2 FRNRAP. Between the trimmed V and J ends, which lost 6 bases and 2 bases, there was a span of 6 bases. The CDR3 protein is CASGTPTDTQYF. As DNA, the CDR3 is TGTGCTAGTGGGACACCCACAGATACGCAGTATTTT.

This rearrangement joins TRBV4-1 to TRBJ1-2; TRBD1 matches at 9 bases. Germline trimming cut 0 bases from V and 6 bases from J; bases unmatched to any gene: 5. Germline V gene data show CDR1 as MGHRA and CDR2 as YSYEKL. CDR3 length equals 15 residues. CDR3 residues: CASSQEDRGSHGYTF. DNA for the CDR3: TGCGCCAGCAGCCAAGAGGACAGGGGATCCCATGGCTACACCTTC.

The chain uses TRBV9 and TRBJ2-4; a weak D match, TRBD2 (6 bases). The germline V gene has CDR1 SGDLS and CDR2 YYNGEE. The CDR3 sequence is 16 residues long. Trimming took 1 base from V and 7 from J, leaving 18 bases between them. The CDR3 DNA reads as TGTGCCAGCAGCGTATCCTTTGAGGGCGGGGTGAACATTCAGTACTTC. Its protein product is CASSVSFEGGVNIQYF.

The genes are TRBV7-2 and TRBJ2-7; D uncertain. The length of the CDR3 is 14 residues. Germline-derived CDR1 and CDR2 are SGHTA and FQGNSA. V gave up 0 bases and J gave up 4 bases, with 10 bases separating them. The CDR3 here is CASSLAGMNYEQYF. CDR3 nucleotide sequence: TGTGCCAGCAGCTTAGCGGGCATGAATTACGAGCAGTACTTC. The complete variable domain, with remaining parts taken from reference TRBV7-2 and TRBJ2-7, reads GAGVSQSPSNKVTEKGKDVELRCDPISGHTALYWYRQSLGQGLEFLIYFQGNSAPDKSGLPSDRFSAERTGGSVSTLTIQRTQQEDSAVYLCASSLAGMNYEQYFGPGTRLTVT.

This sequence joins TRBV3-1 (or the pseudogene TRBV3-2) and TRBJ1-2; 7 positions match TRBD1. The CDR3 runs to 14 residues. With V trimmed by 4 bases and J by 8 bases, 10 bases remained unmatched. In germline, CDR1 is LGHDT, CDR2 YNNKEL (reference sequence). CDR3 coding DNA: TGTGCCAGCAGCCCTATTCGGACAGGCGGCGGCTACACCTTC. This codes for CASSPIRTGGGYTF.

The chain recombines TRBV5-6 with TRBJ2-3, with 12 bases fitting TRBD2. CDR3 length equals 16 residues. Trimming removed 4 bases from V and 4 bases from J; junction bases left unmatched: 7. The germline CDR1 and CDR2 sequences are SGHDT and YYEEEE. The CDR3, as DNA: TGTGCCAGCAGCCCAGCGACTAGCGGGGGCGCAGATACGCAGTATTTT. As protein: CASSPATSGGADTQYF. Full variable domain (outside the CDR3, taken from reference TRBV5-6 and TRBJ2-3): DAGVTQSPTHLIKTRGQQVTLRCSPKSGHDTVSWYQQALGQGPQFIFQYYEEEERQRGNFPDRFSGHQFPNYSSELNVNALLLGDSALYLCASSPATSGGADTQYFGPGTRLTVL.

The rearrangement uses TRBV28 and TRBJ2-1; tentative D call: TRBD2 (6 bases). Germline CDR1 is MDHEN and CDR2 is SYDVKM. CDR3 length: 18 residues. Between the trimmed V and J ends, which lost 8 bases and 1 base, there was a span of 24 bases. CDR3 DNA: TGTGCCAGCCCCGGCCCGGGACTCAACTACGGGTCCTACAATGAGCAGTTCTTC. This gives the protein CASPGPGLNYGSYNEQFF.

V is TRBV5-1 and J is TRBJ1-3; D call uncertain. The V gene lost 0 bases and the J gene lost 1 base, with 11 bases spanning the gap. From germline, CDR1 is SGHRS and CDR2 YFSETQ. CDR3 size: 16 residues. The CDR3 region is CASSLAGELSGNTIYF. CDR3 in DNA: TGCGCCAGCAGCTTGGCCGGGGAGTTGTCTGGAAACACCATATATTTT.

V and J are TRBV7-9 and TRBJ2-5, with TRBD1 identical over 7 bases. The V gene's germline CDR1 is SEHNR and CDR2 FQNEAQ (reference sequence). V trimming: 5 bases; J trimming: 2 bases; junction bases outside the gene matches: 20. This CDR3 has 19 amino acids. CDR3 loop: CASSQRHRGAFGAQETQYF. CDR3 bases: TGTGCCAGCAGCCAAAGACACAGGGGAGCGTTTGGGGCTCAAGAGACCCAGTACTTC.

The V and J genes are TRBV11-1 and TRBJ1-2; 8 bases agree with TRBD1. The CDR3 runs 14 residues. Germline CDR1 is SGHAT and CDR2 is FQDESV (reference sequence). V dropped 4 bases and J dropped 6; count of bases not matched to a gene: 7. CDR3 residues: CASSYGQGLNGYTF. DNA for the CDR3: TGTGCCAGCAGCTACGGACAGGGTCTTAATGGCTACACCTTC.

The V gene is TRBV3-1 (or the pseudogene TRBV3-2), the J gene TRBJ2-4; the match to TRBD2 covers 11 bases. After removal of 2 bases from V and 5 bases from J, the junction contained 5 bases not matched to a gene. The CDR3 contains 16 residues. Germline V gene data show CDR1 as LGHDT and CDR2 as YNNKEL (reference sequence). CDR3 DNA: TGTGCCAGCAGCCAATCCGGGACTAGCGGCCAAAACATTCAGTACTTC. Its translation: CASSQSGTSGQNIQYF.

This clone was seen only a few times. CDR3 DNA: TGTGCCAGCAGACAGGTTCTGAACACTGAAGCTTTCTTT. As protein: CASRQVLNTEAFF. The chain joins TRBV27 to TRBJ1-1; a weak D match, TRBD1 (5 bases). Per germline, CDR1 MNHEY and CDR2 SMNVEV (reference sequence). The ends were cut back, 6 bases at V and 0 bases at J, with 8 bases in the middle. The CDR3 spans 13 residues.